This TCR beta chain comes out of a study of shared clonotypes between healthy human individuals. A note on this clone: Its target is not known.

The method was immunoSEQ multiplex PCR; TCRdb's version includes in-frame clones alone and lacks a portion of them. This sample has under 600,000 clones, with roughly 97% found just once. General study findings and limits: Inspection by rarefaction showed sorted-subset sequencing to be incomplete despite large depth.

Sequenced input: naive CD4+ T cells sorted from blood. Subset of the sample: CD45RA+ positively selected. This clonotype was sampled from a woman under 40 in good health.

DNA for the CDR3: TGTGCCTGGAGTGTACAGGGACAGGGTTATCAGCCCCAGCATTTT. Amino acids: CAWSVQGQGYQPQHF. This rearrangement joins TRBV30 to TRBJ1-5, with TRBD1 matching 9 bases. The CDR3 extends over 15 amino acids. Germline V gives CDR1 GTSNPN, CDR2 SVGIG (reference sequence). V dropped 0 bases and J dropped 5; count of bases not matched to a gene: 5.